Sequencing of this T cell receptor beta chain was carried out in a study of control samples from healthy donors and cancer patients (TCRdb year 2020). Library prep was done by the immunoSEQ multiplex PCR assay. Sourced from immuneACCESS, this table was stored by TCRdb with only in-frame sequences that have V and J called. A share of the clones is absent; for the studies checked, an unresolved V gene accounts for under half, and the remainder has no known explanation. The sample data list roughly 76,000 clones, and about 95% of these were observed just once. 6.2% of the sample is taken by the ten largest. This clone was recorded a few times. Its antigen remains undetermined. Base qualities are not at hand, and no much larger clone is one base apart. The clonotype originates from a woman aged 40 to 55 in good health. Sequencing was performed on blood.

The DNA reads as follows: TGTGCCAGCACCTGGAGGGGTACGCAGTATTTT. Its amino acids are CASTWRGTQYF. The V gene is TRBV28 and the J gene is TRBJ2-3; matching of 6 bases hints at TRBD2 as the D gene. From the germline V gene, CDR1 is MDHEN and CDR2 is SYDVKM. V is pared back by 7 bases and J by 8 bases, with 10 bases lying between the germline termini. Including the terminal cysteine and phenylalanine, the CDR3 comprises 11 residues. The CDR3 DNA has 33 bases and is translated from base 1.